This T cell receptor (beta chain) originates from a study of blood T cell repertoires in COVID-19. Across the study: The samples span acute and convalescent COVID-19 from the United States, Italy and Spain.

Libraries were prepared by immunoSEQ multiplex PCR; TCRdb keeps only in-frame clonotypes and omits some of them. The sample holds tens of thousands of clones, around four fifths seen once. The length of the CDR3 is 11 residues. CDR1 and CDR2 (germline): DFQATT, SNEGSKA (reference sequence). The V end lost 6 bases, the J end lost 4 bases, and 9 bases lay between the germline ends. This clonotype originated in a man between 70 and 80 years old with acute or convalescent COVID-19. The sample was peripheral blood. The chain couples TRBV20-1 to TRBJ1-2, with a weak D call TRBD1 (6 bases). DNA for the CDR3: TGCAGTGCCCGGGACATCTATGGCTACACCTTC. Residues: CSARDIYGYTF.